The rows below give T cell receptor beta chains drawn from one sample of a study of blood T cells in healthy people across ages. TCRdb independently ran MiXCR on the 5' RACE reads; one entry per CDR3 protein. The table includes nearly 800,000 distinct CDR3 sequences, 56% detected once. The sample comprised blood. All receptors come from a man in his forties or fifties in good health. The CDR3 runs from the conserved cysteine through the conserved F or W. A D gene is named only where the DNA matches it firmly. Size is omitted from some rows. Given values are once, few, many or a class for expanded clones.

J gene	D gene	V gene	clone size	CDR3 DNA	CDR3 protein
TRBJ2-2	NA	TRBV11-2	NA	TGTGCCAGCAGCTTATACCCCAGAGGGGGATCCACCGGGGAGCTGTTTTTT	CASSLYPRGGSTGELFF
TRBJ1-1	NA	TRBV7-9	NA	TGTGCCAGCAGCCCGACCCGGATGAACACTGAAGCTTTCTTT	CASSPTRMNTEAFF
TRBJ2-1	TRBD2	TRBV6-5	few	TGTGCCAGCAGTTACCAGCGGGGGAACTACAATGAGCAGTTCTTC	CASSYQRGNYNEQFF
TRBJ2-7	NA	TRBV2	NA	TGTGCCAGCAGTGAAAGGGAGCCCTACGAGCAGTACTTC	CASSEREPYEQYF
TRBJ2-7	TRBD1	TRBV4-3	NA	TGCGCCAGCAGCCAAGCCGGGACAGGCACCTACGAGCAGTACTTC	CASSQAGTGTYEQYF
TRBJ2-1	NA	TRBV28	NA	TGTGCCAGCGCTCCGGGGGCGCCCGATGAGCAGTTCTTC	CASAPGAPDEQFF
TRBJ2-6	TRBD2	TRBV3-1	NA	TGTGCCAGCAGCCAACTGGGACTAGCGAGCAGCTCTGGGGCCAACGTCCTGACTTTC	CASSQLGLASSSGANVLTF
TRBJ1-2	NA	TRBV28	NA	TGTGCCAGCAGTTTTCGGGGGGCGAACGGCTACACCTTC	CASSFRGANGYTF
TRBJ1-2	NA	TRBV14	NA	TGTGCCAGCAGCCAAGATTTACAGGGTCGTTCGGGCTACACCTTC	CASSQDLQGRSGYTF
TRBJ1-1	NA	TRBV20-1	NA	TGCAGTGCTAGAGATAAGCAGGGAATGAACACTGAAGCTTTCTTT	CSARDKQGMNTEAFF
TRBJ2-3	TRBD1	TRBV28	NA	TGTGCCAGCAGCACCCAAATTTCCGGGACAGGTCCCACAGATACGCAGTATTTT	CASSTQISGTGPTDTQYF
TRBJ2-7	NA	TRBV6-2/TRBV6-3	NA	TGTGCCAGCGGAAAAGGTATTCTCGTATACGAGCAGTACTTC	CASGKGILVYEQYF
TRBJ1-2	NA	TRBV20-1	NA	TGCAGTGCCGCGGACAGTAGCTCTAACTATGGCTACACCTTC	CSAADSSSNYGYTF
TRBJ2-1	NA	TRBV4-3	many	TGCGCCAGCAGCCAAGATTTGAGGGATGAGCAGTTCTTC	CASSQDLRDEQFF
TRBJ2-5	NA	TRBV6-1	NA	TGTGCTGAAGCCCCCGGGACCCTAAGAGAGACCCAGTACTTC	CAEAPGTLRETQYF
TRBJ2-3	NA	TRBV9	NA	TGTGCCAGCAGCGTAGCGGCTCGCGGCACAGATACGCAGTATTTT	CASSVAARGTDTQYF
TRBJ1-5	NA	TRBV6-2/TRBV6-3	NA	TGTGCCAGCAGTAAGGACAGTGCCAATCAGCCCCAGCATTTT	CASSKDSANQPQHF
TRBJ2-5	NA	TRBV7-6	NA	TGTGCCAGCAAACCCAGGGCCCTCACCCAAGAGACCCAGTACTTC	CASKPRALTQETQYF
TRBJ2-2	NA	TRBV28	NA	TGTGCCAGCAGCGTGCGGCTTACGAACACCGGGGAGCTGTTTTTT	CASSVRLTNTGELFF
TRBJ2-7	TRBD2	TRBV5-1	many	TGCGCCAGCAGCTTAGGAACTAGCGGGAGAGACGAGCAGTACTTC	CASSLGTSGRDEQYF
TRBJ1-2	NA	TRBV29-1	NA	TGCAGCGTTGAAGGGACCATGGGCTACACCTTC	CSVEGTMGYTF
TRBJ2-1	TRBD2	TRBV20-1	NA	TGCAGTGCTAGACCTACGGCGTGGCGGGAGTCATACAATGAGCAGTTCTTC	CSARPTAWRESYNEQFF
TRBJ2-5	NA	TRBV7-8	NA	TGTGCCAGCAGCTTAGAGGGGGCCCAGTACTTC	CASSLEGAQYF
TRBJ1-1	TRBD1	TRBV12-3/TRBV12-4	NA	TGTGCCAGCAGCCGACAGACAGGGACTGAAGCTTTCTTT	CASSRQTGTEAFF
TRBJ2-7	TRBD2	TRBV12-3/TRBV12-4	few	TGTGCCAGCAGCCCGAATAGCGGGACCTACTCCTACGAGCAGTACTTC	CASSPNSGTYSYEQYF
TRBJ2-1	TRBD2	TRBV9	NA	TGTGCCAGCACCTATTCTAGGACTAGCGGGGACTACAATGAGCAGTTCTTC	CASTYSRTSGDYNEQFF
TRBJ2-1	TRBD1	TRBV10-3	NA	TGTGCCATCAGTCAGTGGGACAGGGGGTACAATGAGCAGTTCTTC	CAISQWDRGYNEQFF
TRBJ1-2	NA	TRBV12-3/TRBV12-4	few	TGTGCCAGCAGTTTCAGACCGGAGGCTTATGGCTACACCTTC	CASSFRPEAYGYTF
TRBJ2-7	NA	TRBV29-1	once	TGCAGCGTATACAGTAGCAGCTCCTACGTGCAGTACTTC	CSVYSSSSYVQYF
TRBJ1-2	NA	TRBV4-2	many	TGTGCCAGCAGCCAAGTTACGGGTCGTCAGGGCTATGGCTACACCTTC	CASSQVTGRQGYGYTF
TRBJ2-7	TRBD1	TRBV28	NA	TGTGCCAGCAGTTTAATTAAGGTGGGACAGGGAGGGGTGAATGAGCAGTACTTC	CASSLIKVGQGGVNEQYF
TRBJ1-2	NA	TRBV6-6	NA	TGTGCCAGCAGTTACTCGAACGTTCCCCGGGGAGACCACACCTTC	CASSYSNVPRGDHTF
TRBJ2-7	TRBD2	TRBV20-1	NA	TGCAGTGCTAGTATCCCCACTAGCGGCTGGGACGAGCAGTACTTC	CSASIPTSGWDEQYF
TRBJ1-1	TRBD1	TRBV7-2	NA	TGTGCCAGCAGCCCCTTCTCGAGACAGGGGAACACTGAAGCTTTCTTT	CASSPFSRQGNTEAFF
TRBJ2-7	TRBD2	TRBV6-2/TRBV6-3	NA	TGTGCCAGCAGCCACCAGGGCGGGAGGGGCGAGCAGTACTTC	CASSHQGGRGEQYF
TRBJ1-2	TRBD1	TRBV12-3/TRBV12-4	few	TGTGCCAGCAGTTTATTGGGACAGAACTATGGCTACACCTTC	CASSLLGQNYGYTF
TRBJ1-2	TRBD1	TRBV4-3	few	TGCGCCAGCAGCCAAAGAGATGCGACAGGGGGCGAGGGCTACACCTTC	CASSQRDATGGEGYTF
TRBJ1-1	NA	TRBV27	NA	TGTGCCAGCACCTTCAGCGGTGGTAACACTGAAGCTTTCTTT	CASTFSGGNTEAFF
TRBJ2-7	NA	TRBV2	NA	TGTGCCAGCGGTAGAGCAGGGTGGGCCTACGAGCAGTACTTC	CASGRAGWAYEQYF
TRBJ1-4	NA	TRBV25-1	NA	TGTGCCAGCAGTGATGTTGGGGGAACGGAAAAACTGTTTTTT	CASSDVGGTEKLFF
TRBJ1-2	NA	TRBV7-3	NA	TGTGCCAGCAGCCTCCCCCGCGGGGCGGCCACCTTC	CASSLPRGAATF
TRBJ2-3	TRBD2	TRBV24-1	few	TGTGCCACCAGTGAGGCGGGAGTCTCAGATACGCAGTATTTT	CATSEAGVSDTQYF
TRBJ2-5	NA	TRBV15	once	TGCGCCACCAGCAGAGTTTCACTCTTCGCCGTGAAAAATCAAGAGACCCAGTACTTC	CATSRVSLFAVKNQETQYF
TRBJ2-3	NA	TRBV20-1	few	TGCAGTGCTATCGGGGGAGGCCTAGGCACAGATACGCAGTATTTT	CSAIGGGLGTDTQYF
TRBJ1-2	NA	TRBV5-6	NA	TGTGCCAGCAGCTTGGGTTTGGGACACGGCTATGGCTACACCTTC	CASSLGLGHGYGYTF
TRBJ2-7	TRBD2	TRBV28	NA	TGTGTCAGCAGTGAGTCCGGGAGGGCTCAAGAGCAGTACTTC	CVSSESGRAQEQYF
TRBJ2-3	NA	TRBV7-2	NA	TGTGCCAGCACGGCGTTTCACACAGATACGCAGTATTTT	CASTAFHTDTQYF
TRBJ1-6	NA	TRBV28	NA	TGTGCCAGCAGCCTAGGGCTACATTCACCCCTCCACTTT	CASSLGLHSPLHF
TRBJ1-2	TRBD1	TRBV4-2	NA	TGTGCCAGCAGCCAAGCTAGGGGTCAGGGGGTTAACTATGGCTACACCTTC	CASSQARGQGVNYGYTF
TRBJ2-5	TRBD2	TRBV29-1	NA	TGCAGCGTTGGACAGACAGCCGGGAGGAATGAGCAGTACTTC	CSVGQTAGRNEQYF
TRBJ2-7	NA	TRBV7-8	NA	TGTGCCAGCAGCTCCTCCAGGACGAATGAGCAGTACTTC	CASSSSRTNEQYF
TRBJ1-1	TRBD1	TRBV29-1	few	TGCAGCGTATTAACGGGACAGGAAGCTTTCTTT	CSVLTGQEAFF
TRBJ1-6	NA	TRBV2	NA	TGTGCCAGCAGTGAAACTGCAGCCTATAATTCACCCCTCCACTTT	CASSETAAYNSPLHF